Listed here is a single TCR beta chain. Its antigen is currently unknown. The data belong to a study of vaccination and CD4 T cells after COVID-19. Noted treatment: roughly ten-day PBMC culture with coronavirus spike peptide pools or control peptides (ViraFEST assay). Cultured CD4+ T cells had their DNA profiled by the Oncomine TCR Beta short-read assay. TCRdb used MiXCR to reprocess the PCR reads, holding one entry per CDR3 protein. This sample has 20,000 or so distinct CDR3 sequences; more than 55% occur once, and the top ten carry roughly a tenth. The CDR3 spans 14 residues. Germline-derived CDR1 and CDR2 are SGHKS and YYEKEE (reference sequence). V gave up 4 bases and J gave up 3 bases, with 13 bases separating them.

The receptor comes from a human donor who had recovered from COVID-19. The sequenced sample was CD4+ T cells from blood, cultured in vitro. The chain combines TRBV5-5 with TRBJ1-1, with TRBD1 as a possible D gene (5 bases). The CDR3: CASSPPLGDTEAFF. As DNA, the CDR3 is TGTGCCAGCAGCCCTCCCTTAGGGGACACTGAAGCTTTCTTT.